This TCR beta chain was found in a study of T cell changes during pregnancy in multiple sclerosis (dated by TCRdb to between 2018 and 2021). Study-wide context: Changes in the T cell repertoire over the course of pregnancy were examined in this study in women with multiple sclerosis.

The CDR3 goes from the cysteine to the phenylalanine over 13 residues. Of all the DNA, just the CDR3 is kept, 39 bases in frame from base 1. For CDR1 and CDR2, the germline V gene lists SGHVS and FNYEAQ. Here V drops 5 bases and J drops 5 bases, and the junction holds 5 bases not matched to any gene. Receptors were amplified or captured by the immunoSEQ multiplex PCR assay. This is the immuneACCESS table as TCRdb keeps it, with only in-frame sequences that have V and J called. A part of the clones is gone; compared with another copy, unresolved V genes explain less than half, and the rest is unexplained. The sample table lists fewer than 150,000 clones, less than 97% of them with a count of one. Together, the top ten hold 0.44% of the sample. This clone has only a few counts. Its antigen has not been determined. Base qualities are missing; no much larger clone stands one base away.

The clonotype was recovered from a female donor with multiple sclerosis, enrolled in a pregnancy study. The chain is made from TRBV7-6 and TRBJ1-1, with TRBD1 identical over 7 junction bases. This specimen was peripheral blood, taken after pregnancy. The CDR3 protein: CASSLTGRTEAFF. The nucleotide sequence reads as follows: TGTGCCAGCAGCCTGACAGGGCGTACTGAAGCTTTCTTT.